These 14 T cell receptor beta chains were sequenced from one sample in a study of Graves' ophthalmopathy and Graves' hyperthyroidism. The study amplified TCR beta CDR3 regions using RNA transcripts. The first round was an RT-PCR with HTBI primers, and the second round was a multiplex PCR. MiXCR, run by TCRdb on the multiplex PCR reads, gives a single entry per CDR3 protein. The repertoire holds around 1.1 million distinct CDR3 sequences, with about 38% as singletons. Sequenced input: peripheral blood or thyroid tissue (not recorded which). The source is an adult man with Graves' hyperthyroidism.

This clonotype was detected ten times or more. The CDR3 region has the DNA TGTGCCAGCAGTTCGGACGTTAACTATGGCTACACCTTC. Translating gives CASSSDVNYGYTF. J is TRBJ1-2 and V is TRBV12-3 or TRBV12-4; D remains unclear. The CDR3 is made up of 13 amino acids. Trimming cost V 4 bases and J 1 base, with 7 bases left between them.

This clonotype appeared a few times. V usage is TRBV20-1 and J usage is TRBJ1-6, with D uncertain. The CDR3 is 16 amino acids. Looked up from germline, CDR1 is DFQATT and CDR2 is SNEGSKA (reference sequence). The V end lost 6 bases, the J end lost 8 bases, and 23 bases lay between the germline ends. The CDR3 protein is CSAPPGVNPGYSPLHF. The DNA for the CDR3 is TGCAGTGCGCCCCCGGGAGTCAACCCGGGATATTCACCCCTCCACTTT.

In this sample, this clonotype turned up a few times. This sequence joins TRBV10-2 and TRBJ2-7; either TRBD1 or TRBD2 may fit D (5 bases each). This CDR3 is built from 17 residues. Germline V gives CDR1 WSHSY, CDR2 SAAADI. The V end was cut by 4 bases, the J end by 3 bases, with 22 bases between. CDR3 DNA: TGCGCCAGCAGTGCCTGGAGTAGGACGGGACCCTACTACGAGCAGTACTTC. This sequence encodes CASSAWSRTGPYYEQYF.

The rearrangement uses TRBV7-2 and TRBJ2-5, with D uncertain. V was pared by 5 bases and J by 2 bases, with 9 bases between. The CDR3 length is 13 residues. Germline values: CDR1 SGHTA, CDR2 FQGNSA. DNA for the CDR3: TGTGCCAGCAGCGCAGTGACACAAGAGACCCAGTACTTC. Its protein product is CASSAVTQETQYF.

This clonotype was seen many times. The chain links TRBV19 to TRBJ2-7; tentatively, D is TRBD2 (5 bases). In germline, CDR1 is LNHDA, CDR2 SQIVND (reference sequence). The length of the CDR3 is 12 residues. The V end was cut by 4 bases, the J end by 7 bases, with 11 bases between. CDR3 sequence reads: CASSRFSGEQYF. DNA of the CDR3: TGTGCCAGTAGTAGGTTCTCGGGGGAGCAGTACTTC.

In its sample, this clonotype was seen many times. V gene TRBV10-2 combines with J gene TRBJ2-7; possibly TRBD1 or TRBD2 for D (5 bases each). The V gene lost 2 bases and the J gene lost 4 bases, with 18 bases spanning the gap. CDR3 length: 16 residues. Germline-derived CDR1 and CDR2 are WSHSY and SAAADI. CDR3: CASSEATGTGIYEQYF. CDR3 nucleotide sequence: TGCGCCAGCAGTGAGGCGACCGGGACCGGTATATACGAGCAGTACTTC.

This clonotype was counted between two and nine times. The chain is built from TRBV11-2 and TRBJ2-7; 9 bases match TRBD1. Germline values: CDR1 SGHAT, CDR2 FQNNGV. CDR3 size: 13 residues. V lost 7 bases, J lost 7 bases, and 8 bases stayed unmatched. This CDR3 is CASTGTGLNEQYF. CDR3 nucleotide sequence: TGTGCCAGCACCGGGACAGGGCTAAATGAGCAGTACTTC.

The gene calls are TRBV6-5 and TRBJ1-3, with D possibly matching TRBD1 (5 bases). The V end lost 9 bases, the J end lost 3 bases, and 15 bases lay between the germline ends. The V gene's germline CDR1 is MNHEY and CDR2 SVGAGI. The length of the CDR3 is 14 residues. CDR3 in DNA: TGTGCCAGTGCGAGCGGCGGGGGTGGAAACACCATATATTTT. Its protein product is CASASGGGGNTIYF.

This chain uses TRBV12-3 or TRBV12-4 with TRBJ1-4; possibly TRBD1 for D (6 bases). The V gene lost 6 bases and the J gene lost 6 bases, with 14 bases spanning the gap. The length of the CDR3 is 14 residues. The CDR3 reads CASSFRDTDEKLFF. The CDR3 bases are TGTGCCAGCAGCTTCCGGGACACGGATGAAAAACTGTTTTTT.

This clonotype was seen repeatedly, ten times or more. Here the CDR3 DNA reads TGCAGCCCCATCCGGGACAGGGGGCAGAACACTGAAGCTTTCTTT. Translation gives CSPIRDRGQNTEAFF. The chain uses TRBV29-1 and TRBJ1-1; 12 bases line up with TRBD1. The germline V gene has CDR1 SQVTM and CDR2 ANQGSEA. The CDR3 is 15 residues long. The V segment lost 8 bases and the J segment 1 base; nucleotides outside the gene matches: 8. The whole variable domain, filled in from reference TRBV29-1 and TRBJ1-1, reads SAVISQKPSRDICQRGTSLTIQCQVDSQVTMMFWYRQQPGQSLTLIATANQGSEATYESGFVIDKFPISRPNLTFSTLTVSNMSPEDSSIYLCSPIRDRGQNTEAFFGQGTRLTVV.

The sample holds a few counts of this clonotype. The chain's CDR3 is CAISRREDEQYF. The CDR3 coding sequence is TGTGCCATCAGCCGCAGGGAGGACGAGCAGTACTTC. The chain joins TRBV10-3 to TRBJ2-7, with D perhaps TRBD2 (6 bases). Germline V CDR1 and CDR2: ENHRY, SYGVKD. The V and J ends lost 6 bases and 5 bases respectively, with 11 bases between them. This CDR3 comprises 12 residues.

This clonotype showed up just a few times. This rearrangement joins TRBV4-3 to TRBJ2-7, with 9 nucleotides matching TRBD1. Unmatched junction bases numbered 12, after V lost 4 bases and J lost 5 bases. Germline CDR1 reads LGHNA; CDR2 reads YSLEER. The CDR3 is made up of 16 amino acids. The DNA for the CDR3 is TGCGCCAGCAGCCCCAATGTGGGACAGGGTTTGAACGAGCAGTACTTC. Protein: CASSPNVGQGLNEQYF.

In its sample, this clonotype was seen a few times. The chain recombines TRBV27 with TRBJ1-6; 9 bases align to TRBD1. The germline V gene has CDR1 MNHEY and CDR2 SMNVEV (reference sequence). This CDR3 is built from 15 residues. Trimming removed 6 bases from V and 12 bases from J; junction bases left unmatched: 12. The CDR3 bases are TGTGCCAGCAGCTCCGGGACAGGGACTCGGAGACCCCTCCACTTT. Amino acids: CASSSGTGTRRPLHF.

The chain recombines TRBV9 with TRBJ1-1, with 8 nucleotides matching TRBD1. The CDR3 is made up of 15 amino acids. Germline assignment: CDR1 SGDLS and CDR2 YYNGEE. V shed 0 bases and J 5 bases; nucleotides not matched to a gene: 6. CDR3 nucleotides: TGTGCCAGCAGCGTAGCTGACAGGGGAGGTACTGAAGCTTTCTTT. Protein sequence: CASSVADRGGTEAFF.